These 25 T cell receptor beta chains share one sample of origin, sequenced in a study of blood T cell repertoires in COVID-19. Sequencing used immunoSEQ multiplex PCR; TCRdb keeps in-frame clones, though not all of them. The repertoire includes 200,000 or so clones, 75% to 90% of them detected once, and 3% to 3.5% sits in the top ten. The sample taken for sequencing was peripheral blood. The receptor source for this set is a man aged 55 to 70 with acute or convalescent COVID-19.

As regards this clone: An end of the junction does not agree with germline; a read error may underlie this. The chain combines TRBV6-5 with TRBJ2-5; 14 nucleotides align to TRBD2. The CDR3 is 16 residues long. Germline loops: CDR1 MNHEY, CDR2 SVGAGI. DNA for the CDR3: TGTGCCAGCACTTACTCTGGGACTAGCGGGAGAAAGACCCAGTACTTC. As protein: CASTYSGTSGRKTQYF.

The V call is TRBV6-5, the J call TRBJ2-2, with a tentative D call TRBD2 (7 bases). This CDR3 comprises 16 residues. Trimming left V 2 bases short and J 6 bases short, with 16 bases between. Germline CDR1 MNHEY, CDR2 SVGAGI. The CDR3 DNA reads TGTGCCAGCAGTTACAGGGGGGGCAGGGGACCCGGGGAGCTGTTTTTT. Protein: CASSYRGGRGPGELFF.

V and J are TRBV19 and TRBJ1-5, with D possibly TRBD1 on 6 matching bases. The V end lost 7 bases, the J end lost 7 bases, and 20 bases lay between the germline ends. The germline gives CDR1 LNHDA, CDR2 SQIVND (reference sequence). The CDR3 has 15 amino acids. The CDR3 sequence is CASTQYRETKQPQHF. The CDR3 DNA sequence: TGTGCCAGTACCCAATACAGGGAGACGAAGCAGCCCCAGCATTTT. The full variable domain, in which reference TRBV19 and TRBJ1-5 provide the parts outside the CDR3, is DGGITQSPKYLFRKEGQNVTLSCEQNLNHDAMYWYRQDPGQGLRLIYYSQIVNDFQKGDIAEGYSVSREKKESFPLTVTSAQKNPTAFYLCASTQYRETKQPQHFGDGTRLSIL.

V and J are TRBV11-2 and TRBJ2-7; 7 bases match TRBD1. V lost 5 bases to trimming and J lost 0 bases; unmatched junction nucleotides: 7. Germline loops: CDR1 SGHAT, CDR2 FQNNGV. This CDR3 has 15 amino acids. CDR3 residues: CASSAEQGFSYEQYF. For the CDR3, the DNA is TGTGCCAGCAGCGCCGAACAGGGGTTCTCCTACGAGCAGTACTTC.

The chain carries TRBV9 and TRBJ2-5; 9 bases line up with TRBD1. Trimming at V came to 0 bases and at J to 5 bases, leaving 11 bases not matched to a gene. CDR1 and CDR2 from the germline V gene are SGDLS and YYNGEE. CDR3 size: 17 residues. CDR3 nucleotide sequence: TGTGCCAGCAGCGTAGGCGTCTCCGGGACAGGGTTGGAGACCCAGTACTTC. Translating it yields CASSVGVSGTGLETQYF.

V gene TRBV6-2 or TRBV6-3 combines with J gene TRBJ2-7; TRBD1 matches at 9 bases. Trimming cost V 5 bases and J 7 bases; bases outside gene matches: 12. CDR3 length equals 15 residues. The germline V gene encodes CDR1 MNHEY and CDR2 SVGEGT. CDR3: CASSRLGQGGEEQYF. The CDR3 DNA follows: TGTGCCAGCAGTCGCCTGGGACAGGGAGGAGAGGAGCAGTACTTC.

This chain connects TRBV7-2 to TRBJ2-3; possibly TRBD1 for D (5 bases). This CDR3 is 14 amino acids long. CDR1 and CDR2 from the germline V gene are SGHTA and FQGNSA. V shed 6 bases and J shed 4 bases, with 14 bases lying between them. CDR3 DNA: TGTGCCAGCAGAAAAAATGCAGGGTCAGATACGCAGTATTTT. As protein: CASRKNAGSDTQYF.

This chain connects TRBV4-2 to TRBJ1-2, with 11 bases aligning to TRBD1. After removal of 7 bases from V and 13 bases from J, the junction contained 11 bases not matched to a gene. CDR3 length: 13 amino acids. In germline, CDR1 is LGHNA, CDR2 YNFKEQ. The CDR3 protein is CASKRGGQGDVTF. In nucleotides, the CDR3 is TGTGCCAGCAAGAGGGGGGGACAGGGGGATGTCACCTTC.

The V gene is TRBV30, the J gene TRBJ2-7; D is uncertain. Trimming took 5 bases from V and 3 from J, leaving 8 bases between them. Germline V lookup: CDR1 GTSNPN, CDR2 SVGIG (reference sequence). The length of the CDR3 is 11 residues. The CDR3 region is CAWDGVYEQYF. The CDR3 DNA is TGTGCCTGGGACGGTGTCTACGAGCAGTACTTC.

This chain uses TRBV10-1 with TRBJ2-7, with 10 nucleotides matching TRBD2. The CDR3 is 13 residues long. The germline gives CDR1 WNHNN, CDR2 SYGVQD (reference sequence). The V gene end was trimmed by 7 bases and the J gene end by 6 bases; junction bases not matched to a gene: 6. The CDR3: CASIELAGVEQYF. The DNA for the CDR3 is TGCGCCAGCATCGAGCTAGCGGGAGTCGAGCAGTACTTC.

The sample holds one count of this clone. The chain combines TRBV25-1 with TRBJ1-2; a weak D match, TRBD1 (6 bases). This CDR3 region has 13 residues. CDR1 is MGHDK, CDR2 SYGVNS, per germline. V was shortened by 0 bases and J by 8 bases, with 10 bases between the two germline ends. CDR3 protein: CASSEYTQGGYTF. DNA for the CDR3: TGTGCCAGCAGTGAATATACGCAGGGGGGCTACACCTTC.

V usage is TRBV12-3 or TRBV12-4 and J usage is TRBJ1-1, with D possibly TRBD1 on 6 matching bases. This CDR3 has 13 amino acids. The V and J ends lost 5 bases and 4 bases respectively, with 11 bases between them. The CDR3 DNA is TGTGCCAGCAGTGGACAGTATCCCACTGAAGCTTTCTTT. It specifies CASSGQYPTEAFF.

This chain joins TRBV7-8 and TRBJ1-4; D gene ambiguous. The CDR3 totals 16 residues. V lost 5 bases to trimming and J lost 3 bases, with 16 bases between them. CDR1 is SGHVS and CDR2 is FQNEAQ in the germline V gene. The CDR3 here is CASSLRPRAANEKLFF. The CDR3 nucleotides are TGTGCCAGCAGCCTTAGACCCCGCGCGGCTAATGAAAAACTGTTTTTT.

This chain connects TRBV6-6 to TRBJ2-7; the match to TRBD2 covers 9 bases. The CDR3 runs 16 residues. CDR1 and CDR2 from the germline V gene are MNHNY and SVGAGI (reference sequence). Germline trimming cut 0 bases from V and 3 bases from J; bases unmatched to any gene: 6. The CDR3 region is CASSYSFSGRYYEQYF. The CDR3, as DNA: TGTGCCAGCAGTTACTCGTTTAGCGGGAGATACTACGAGCAGTACTTC.

This clone has just a few counts. J is TRBJ1-4 and V is TRBV15, with D tentatively TRBD1 (5 bases). V lost 0 bases, J lost 8 bases, and 13 bases lay in between. CDR1 LNHNV and CDR2 YYDKDF come from the germline V gene (reference sequence). The CDR3 is made up of 15 amino acids. In DNA form, the CDR3 reads TGTGCCACCAGCAGAGATCAAGGGAAGGGGGAAAAACTGTTTTTT. Protein: CATSRDQGKGEKLFF. The whole variable domain, filled in from reference TRBV15 and TRBJ1-4, reads DAMVIQNPRYQVTQFGKPVTLSCSQTLNHNVMYWYQQKSSQAPKLLFHYYDKDFNNEADTPDNFQSRRPNTSFCFLDIRSPGLGDTAMYLCATSRDQGKGEKLFFGSGTQLSVL.

The chain is built from TRBV11-2 and TRBJ2-1; the D is unclear. The germline V and J ends were trimmed by 5 bases and 12 bases, with 14 bases remaining between them. The V gene's germline CDR1 is SGHAT and CDR2 FQNNGV. The CDR3 runs 12 residues. The CDR3 coding sequence is TGTGCCAGCAGCCCTACCCCCTACCTGCAGTTCTTC. This codes for CASSPTPYLQFF.

This CDR3 is CSGFYNYGYTF. The CDR3 DNA reads TGCAGCGGATTCTACAACTATGGCTACACCTTC. The chain employs TRBV29-1 and TRBJ1-2; D unresolved. Trimming removed 7 bases from V and 2 bases from J, with 8 bases in between. Germline V lookup: CDR1 SQVTM, CDR2 ANQGSEA. This CDR3 spans 11 amino acids. The full variable domain, in which reference TRBV29-1 and TRBJ1-2 provide the parts outside the CDR3, is SAVISQKPSRDICQRGTSLTIQCQVDSQVTMMFWYRQQPGQSLTLIATANQGSEATYESGFVIDKFPISRPNLTFSTLTVSNMSPEDSSIYLCSGFYNYGYTFGSGTRLTVV.

The chain joins TRBV19 to TRBJ1-1; 12 bases are shared with TRBD1. This CDR3 has 16 residues. The germline CDR1 and CDR2 sequences are LNHDA and SQIVND (reference sequence). After removal of 8 bases from V and 0 bases from J, the junction contained 7 bases not matched to a gene. The CDR3, as DNA: TGTGCCAGTCTTGGCGGGACAGGGGGCATGAACACTGAAGCTTTCTTT. This translates into CASLGGTGGMNTEAFF.

This clone has just one count. The genes are TRBV4-1 and TRBJ2-5; 11 bases match TRBD2. This CDR3 has 16 residues. V lost 2 bases to trimming and J lost 4 bases; unmatched junction nucleotides: 6. CDR1 is MGHRA, CDR2 YSYEKL, per germline. CDR3 in amino acids: CASSQSPGLAVETQYF. CDR3 DNA: TGCGCCAGCAGCCAATCGCCGGGACTAGCGGTAGAGACCCAGTACTTC.

J is TRBJ2-7 and V is TRBV14; D may be TRBD2 (6 bases). CDR1 and CDR2 from the germline V gene are SGHDN and FVKESK. Trimming left V 5 bases short and J 1 base short, with 12 bases between. This CDR3 is 14 amino acids long. In DNA, the CDR3 is TGTGCCAGCAGCAGGACGGGGGTTTCCTACGAGCAGTACTTC. This encodes CASSRTGVSYEQYF.

V usage is TRBV19 and J usage is TRBJ1-6, with TRBD1 matching 8 bases. The CDR3 totals 15 residues. CDR1 LNHDA and CDR2 SQIVND come from the germline V gene (reference sequence). J lost 7 bases, V lost 4 bases, and 6 bases had no gene match. For the CDR3, the DNA is TGTGCCAGTAGTACCTCCGGGACAGGCAATTCACCCCTCCACTTT. This encodes CASSTSGTGNSPLHF.

The rearrangement joins TRBV24-1 to TRBJ2-1; D possibly corresponds to TRBD2 (6 bases). Trimming pared 5 bases from V and 6 bases from J, leaving 13 bases between. This CDR3 is 14 amino acids long. The germline V gene has CDR1 KGHDR and CDR2 SFDVKD. The CDR3 DNA reads as TGTGCCACCAGTGCGGCGGGATCGGGCAATGAGCAGTTCTTC. It encodes CATSAAGSGNEQFF.

The chain uses TRBV28 and TRBJ1-4; 9 positions match TRBD1. The J segment lost 8 bases and the V segment lost 5 bases, leaving 9 bases of the junction unmatched. Germline-derived CDR1 and CDR2 are MDHEN and SYDVKM. The CDR3 sequence is 15 residues long. CDR3 sequence: CASSPSGTGYEKLFF. DNA of the CDR3: TGTGCCAGCAGTCCCTCCGGGACAGGGTACGAAAAACTGTTTTTT. The whole variable domain, filled in from reference TRBV28 and TRBJ1-4, reads DVKVTQSSRYLVKRTGEKVFLECVQDMDHENMFWYRQDPGLGLRLIYFSYDVKMKEKGDIPEGYSVSREKKERFSLILESASTNQTSMYLCASSPSGTGYEKLFFGSGTQLSVL.

The chain's CDR3 is CASTTGTGPYEQYF. CDR3 nucleotides: TGTGCCAGTACCACCGGGACAGGCCCCTACGAGCAGTACTTC. V gene TRBV19 combines with J gene TRBJ2-7; the match to TRBD1 covers 8 bases. The trim removed 7 bases at V and 2 bases at J, leaving 7 bases unmatched. Germline values: CDR1 LNHDA, CDR2 SQIVND (reference sequence). CDR3 length: 14 residues. Supplemented by reference TRBV19 and TRBJ2-7, the full variable domain reads DGGITQSPKYLFRKEGQNVTLSCEQNLNHDAMYWYRQDPGQGLRLIYYSQIVNDFQKGDIAEGYSVSREKKESFPLTVTSAQKNPTAFYLCASTTGTGPYEQYFGPGTRLTVT.

The rearrangement links TRBV3-1 (or the pseudogene TRBV3-2) to TRBJ1-5, with TRBD1 as a possible D gene (5 bases). The CDR3 is 16 amino acids. Trimming shortened V by 3 bases and J by 0 bases, and 12 bases separated the two germline ends. Per the germline V gene, CDR1 is LGHDT and CDR2 is YNNKEL (reference sequence). CDR3 sequence: CASSHRQILSNQPQHF. CDR3 in DNA: TGTGCCAGCAGCCACCGACAGATCCTTAGCAATCAGCCCCAGCATTTT.